The 5 T cell receptor beta chains listed next were all sequenced from one sample in a study of OX40 agonist ivuxolimab in advanced cancers. Sequencing was performed with immunoSEQ multiplex PCR; in TCRdb, only in-frame clones are kept and a portion is missing. Of over 85,000 clones listed, roughly nine tenths are singletons. The sample here was CD4+ or CD8+ T cells sorted from blood, taken in a trial of the OX40 agonist ivuxolimab. The receptors originated from an adult with an advanced solid tumor such as melanoma, head and neck, liver or kidney cancer.

This chain joins TRBV11-2 and TRBJ2-2, with D hard to call. Germline V gene data show CDR1 as SGHAT and CDR2 as FQNNGV. CDR3 length: 15 residues. V was pared by 0 bases and J by 5 bases, with 10 bases between. CDR3 region: CASSLDPLITGELFF. The DNA for the CDR3 is TGTGCCAGCAGCTTAGATCCTCTCATAACCGGGGAGCTGTTTTTT.

This clone was seen a single time. The CDR3 loop is CASSTYTGSNTGELFF. In DNA, the CDR3 is TGTGCCAGCAGCACTTACACAGGGTCTAACACCGGGGAGCTGTTTTTT. The V gene is TRBV7-3, the J gene TRBJ2-2; tentative D call: TRBD1 (6 bases). The CDR3 is 16 residues long. Germline V gene lookup returns CDR1 SGHTA and CDR2 FQGTGA. V lost 5 bases and J lost 2, with 15 bases in between.

V and J are TRBV7-9 and TRBJ2-3, with D possibly TRBD1 on 6 matching bases. Trimming took off 5 bases at V and 0 bases at J, with 12 bases between the two ends. Germline V lookup: CDR1 SEHNR, CDR2 FQNEAQ (reference sequence). The CDR3 contains 15 residues. The CDR3 DNA sequence: TGTGCCAGCAGCCAAGCACAGGGAAGCACAGATACGCAGTATTTT. It yields the protein CASSQAQGSTDTQYF.

CDR3: CASNSGRQSGELFF. CDR3 nucleotides: TGTGCCAGCAATTCGGGACGGCAGTCCGGGGAGCTGTTTTTT. The J gene is TRBJ2-2, the V gene TRBV2; D possibly uses TRBD1 or TRBD2 (5 bases each). CDR1 SNHLY and CDR2 FYNNEI come from the germline V gene. The CDR3 extends over 14 amino acids. The V end was cut by 7 bases, the J end by 6 bases, with 15 bases between.

The V gene is TRBV6-1, the J gene TRBJ2-5; possibly TRBD1 for D (5 bases). V lost 6 bases and J 4 bases, leaving 12 bases between the germline ends. Per germline, CDR1 MNHNS and CDR2 SASEGT. The CDR3 contains 13 residues. CDR3 nucleotide sequence: TGTGCCAGCAGAACAGGTGCGCGAGAGACCCAGTACTTC. Encoded protein: CASRTGARETQYF.